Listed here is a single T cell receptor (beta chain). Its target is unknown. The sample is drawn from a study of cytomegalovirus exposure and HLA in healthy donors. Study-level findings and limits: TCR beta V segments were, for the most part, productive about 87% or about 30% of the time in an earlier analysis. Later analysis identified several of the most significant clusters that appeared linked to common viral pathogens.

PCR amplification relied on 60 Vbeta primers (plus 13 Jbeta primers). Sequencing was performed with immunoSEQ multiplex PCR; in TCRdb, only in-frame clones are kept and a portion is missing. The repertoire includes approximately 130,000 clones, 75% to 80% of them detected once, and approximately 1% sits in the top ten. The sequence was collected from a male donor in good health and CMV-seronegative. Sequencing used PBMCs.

CDR3 amino acids: CASRETGANTGELFF. As DNA, the CDR3 is TGTGCCAGCAGGGAGACAGGGGCGAACACCGGGGAGCTGTTTTTT. The V call is TRBV7-9, the J call TRBJ2-2; 8 bases line up with TRBD1. Germline assignment: CDR1 SEHNR and CDR2 FQNEAQ (reference sequence). V lost 6 bases and J lost 0; bases outside the gene matches: 3. This CDR3 region has 15 residues.